This T cell receptor (beta chain) derives from a study of CD8+CD57+ T cells in acquired aplastic anemia. Genomic DNA provided the template from which TCR beta VDJ and CDR3 profiles were obtained. Using its own MiXCR run on the reads, TCRdb lists one record per CDR3 protein. The repertoire holds about 250,000 distinct CDR3 sequences, with approximately 50% as singletons. For sequencing, patients were chosen who had shown expansion of CD8+CD57+ cells by flow cytometry. V lost 3 bases and J lost 2; bases outside the gene matches: 17. The CDR3 totals 19 residues. In germline, CDR1 is SGHRS, CDR2 YFSETQ. This clonotype was detected only a few times.

The gene calls are TRBV5-1 and TRBJ2-1; 7 nucleotides match TRBD1. This clonotype originated in a human donor with aplastic anemia. Material: sorted CD4+, CD8+, or CD8+CD57+ T cells (not recorded which) from PBMCs. In nucleotides, the CDR3 is TGCGCCAGCAGCTCCAACCCCCGGGCTCCCGGGACAGCCTACAATGAGCAGTTCTTC. It codes for CASSSNPRAPGTAYNEQFF.